This T cell receptor beta chain was documented in a study of CD8+CD57+ T cells in acquired aplastic anemia. Broader study findings: Shared by patients and controls, just under 30 CD8+ CDR3s were abundant in patients.

CDR3 and TCR beta VDJ profiling relied on genomic DNA as the template. TCRdb processed the reads anew with MiXCR; each CDR3 protein has one entry. The sample includes 200,000 to 250,000 distinct CDR3 sequences, over 60% of them seen just once. Germline lookup yields CDR1 SGDLS and CDR2 YYNGEE. The CDR3 loop spans 18 amino acids. V lost 3 bases to trimming and J lost 2 bases, with 22 bases between them. This clonotype was detected ten times or more. Its cognate antigen is unknown. The sequencing input was sorted CD4+, CD8+, or CD8+CD57+ T cells (not recorded which) from PBMCs. The TCR sequence derives from a human donor in good health. V gene TRBV9 combines with J gene TRBJ2-3; weak D call: TRBD2 (7 bases). The CDR3 DNA reads as TGTGCCAGCAGCGGCTCGGGGGGCCTCCGGGGGGACACAGATACGCAGTATTTT. Its translation is CASSGSGGLRGDTDTQYF.